This T cell receptor beta chain is from a study of blood T cell repertoires in COVID-19. About the study: There were acute and convalescent COVID-19 samples, and they came from the United States, Italy and Spain.

The CDR3 spans 13 residues. V lost 3 bases, J lost 8 bases, and 4 bases stayed unmatched. The germline gives CDR1 SGHTA, CDR2 FQGTGA. Authors' processing steps: Reference gene primer amplification yielded estimated nucleated cell counts. Using immunoSEQ multiplex PCR, the repertoire was profiled, and TCRdb retains in-frame clones only, with some absent. The DNA was the basis for D and trimming; V, J and clone size are from that table. The sample has approximately 120,000 clones; approximately 85% are singletons. Sample: peripheral blood. The chain recombines TRBV7-3 with TRBJ2-1, with TRBD2 identical over 7 bases. The TCR sequence derives from an older man with active or convalescent COVID-19. The CDR3 bases are TGTGCCAGCAGCTTCCAGCGGGATCATGAGCAGTTCTTC. Its translation: CASSFQRDHEQFF.